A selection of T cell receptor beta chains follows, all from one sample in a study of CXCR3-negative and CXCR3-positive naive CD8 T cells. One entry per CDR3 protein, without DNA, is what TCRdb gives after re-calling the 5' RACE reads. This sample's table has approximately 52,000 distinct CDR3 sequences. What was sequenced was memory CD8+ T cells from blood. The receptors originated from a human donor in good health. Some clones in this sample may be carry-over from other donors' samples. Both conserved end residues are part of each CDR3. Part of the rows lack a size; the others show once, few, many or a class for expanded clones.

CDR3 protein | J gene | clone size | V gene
CSGKRPDRHTGELFF | TRBJ2-2 | . | TRBV20-1
CSVEPALGYTF | TRBJ1-2 | . | TRBV29-1
CSVFTGNTGELFF | TRBJ2-2 | . | TRBV29-1
CASSESSGTTNEQFF | TRBJ2-1 | . | TRBV6-1
CSASSSGLGGTEQFF | TRBJ2-1 | . | TRBV20-1
CASSYWPNEQFF | TRBJ2-1 | . | TRBV6-2/TRBV6-3
CASSVAGGGNQPQHF | TRBJ1-5 | medium-sized | TRBV2
CASSSGQYNQPQHF | TRBJ1-5 | . | TRBV12-3/TRBV12-4
CASSAGTPSYEQYF | TRBJ2-7 | . | TRBV5-1
CASSEWAGETQYF | TRBJ2-5 | . | TRBV25-1
CASSLEGPTYNEQFF | TRBJ2-1 | . | TRBV5-1
CASSLASVEQFF | TRBJ2-1 | . | TRBV12-3/TRBV12-4
CSVGGGGKYNEQFF | TRBJ2-1 | . | TRBV29-1
CASSYGTGSSYEQYF | TRBJ2-7 | . | TRBV6-5
CASTPPSGSSYEQYF | TRBJ2-7 | . | TRBV10-2
CAISEPTLQETQYF | TRBJ2-5 | medium-sized | TRBV10-3
CASSYQGFSEAFF | TRBJ1-1 | . | TRBV6-2/TRBV6-3
CSVEVDRYNEQFF | TRBJ2-1 | . | TRBV29-1
CASSGGRYYEQYF | TRBJ2-7 | . | TRBV7-9
CASSQYGNTIYF | TRBJ1-3 | . | TRBV14
CASSAGGQTNTGELFF | TRBJ2-2 | . | TRBV2
CSVGQGVSYEQYF | TRBJ2-7 | . | TRBV29-1